Listed below are T cell receptor beta chains from one sample, sequenced in a study. In TCRdb, the RT-PCR reads were re-called with MiXCR into one record per CDR3 protein. The table includes about 700,000 distinct CDR3 sequences, 11% to 15% detected once. Specimen: memory CD4+ T cells from blood. The origin of the receptors is a female donor in good health, serving as a healthy control. Each CDR3 is given with its conserved first and last residue. A D gene is named only where the DNA matches it firmly. Expanded clones are given a class, and other clones once, few, many or no size at all.

J: TRBJ2-7; size: .; D: .; V: TRBV5-4; CDR3: CASSGQSSYEQYF; DNA: TGTGCCAGCAGTGGACAGAGCTCCTACGAGCAGTACTTC
J: TRBJ2-7; size: few; D: TRBD2; V: TRBV20-1; CDR3: CSASSGRAPYEQYF; DNA: TGCAGTGCTAGTAGCGGGAGGGCCCCCTACGAGCAGTACTTC
J: TRBJ2-1; size: .; D: TRBD2; V: TRBV2; CDR3: CASSGGRANNEQFF; DNA: TGTGCCAGCAGTGGGGGGAGGGCGAACAATGAGCAGTTCTTC
J: TRBJ1-6; size: many; D: TRBD1; V: TRBV4-3; CDR3: CASSQAGTGWGSPLHF; DNA: TGCGCCAGCAGCCAAGCTGGGACAGGGTGGGGTTCACCCCTCCACTTT
J: TRBJ2-3; size: many; D: .; V: TRBV5-1; CDR3: CASSFRTDTQYF; DNA: TGTGCCAGCAGCTTCCGCACAGATACGCAGTATTTT
J: TRBJ1-6; size: .; D: TRBD1; V: TRBV6-6; CDR3: CASSRQTGQEASSYNSPLHF; DNA: TGTGCCAGCAGTCGCCAAACGGGACAGGAGGCTAGCTCCTATAATTCACCCCTCCACTTT
J: TRBJ1-5; size: .; D: .; V: TRBV20-1; CDR3: CSARRVGQVNQPQHF; DNA: TGCAGTGCTAGACGCGTGGGCCAGGTCAATCAGCCCCAGCATTTT
J: TRBJ2-7; size: .; D: TRBD1; V: TRBV29-1; CDR3: CSVMDREAYEQYF; DNA: TGCAGCGTTATGGACAGGGAAGCCTACGAGCAGTACTTC
J: TRBJ2-4; size: few; D: .; V: TRBV4-1; CDR3: CASSQETGGGRNIQYF; DNA: TGCGCCAGCAGCCAAGAAACAGGGGGCGGGAGGAACATTCAGTACTTC
J: TRBJ1-2; size: few; D: .; V: TRBV20-1; CDR3: CSARKGYYGYTF; DNA: TGCAGTGCTCGTAAGGGGTACTATGGCTACACCTTC
J: TRBJ2-3; size: few; D: .; V: TRBV7-3; CDR3: CASSVQGLDTQYF; DNA: TGTGCCAGCAGCGTACAGGGATTAGATACGCAGTATTTT
J: TRBJ1-1; size: .; D: TRBD1; V: TRBV6-5; CDR3: CASSYWDRDTEAFF; DNA: TGTGCCAGCAGTTACTGGGACAGGGACACTGAAGCTTTCTTT
J: TRBJ2-3; size: many; D: TRBD1; V: TRBV10-3; CDR3: CAISEMTGGVADTQYF; DNA: TGTGCCATCAGTGAAATGACAGGGGGCGTCGCAGATACGCAGTATTTT
J: TRBJ1-1; size: many; D: TRBD1; V: TRBV6-4; CDR3: CASSSTGATEAFF; DNA: TGTGCCAGCAGTTCAACAGGGGCGACTGAAGCTTTCTTT
J: TRBJ2-5; size: .; D: TRBD2; V: TRBV5-6; CDR3: CASSSWTSGRWGQETQYF; DNA: TGTGCCAGCAGCTCATGGACTAGCGGGAGGTGGGGACAAGAGACCCAGTACTTC
J: TRBJ2-7; size: .; D: TRBD2; V: TRBV12-3/TRBV12-4; CDR3: CASSSNSGRIYEQYF; DNA: TGTGCCAGCAGTTCGAATAGCGGGAGGATCTACGAGCAGTACTTC
J: TRBJ1-6; size: many; D: TRBD1; V: TRBV6-5; CDR3: CASSYSGQGDSPLHF; DNA: TGTGCCAGCAGTTACTCAGGACAGGGGGACTCACCCCTCCACTTT
J: TRBJ2-1; size: .; D: TRBD2; V: TRBV11-2; CDR3: CASSLDGTSPNEQFF; DNA: TGTGCCAGCAGCTTAGATGGGACTAGTCCCAATGAGCAGTTCTTC
J: TRBJ2-3; size: .; D: .; V: TRBV5-1; CDR3: CASRSGQVTDTQYF; DNA: TGCGCCAGCAGGAGTGGCCAGGTCACAGATACGCAGTATTTT
J: TRBJ2-7; size: .; D: .; V: TRBV28; CDR3: CASSLSFRGNSYEQYF; DNA: TGTGCCAGCAGTTTATCTTTCCGGGGGAACTCCTACGAGCAGTACTTC
J: TRBJ2-2; size: few; D: .; V: TRBV11-2; CDR3: CASSLKGTDTGELFF; DNA: TGTGCCAGCAGCTTAAAGGGAACAGACACCGGGGAGCTGTTTTTT
J: TRBJ2-4; size: once; D: TRBD1; V: TRBV15; CDR3: CATSREAGTGSLAKNIQYF; DNA: TGTGCCACCAGCAGAGAGGCTGGGACAGGGTCGTTAGCCAAAAACATTCAGTACTTC
J: TRBJ2-7; size: many; D: TRBD2; V: TRBV27; CDR3: CASSTMSGSWHEQYF; DNA: TGTGCCAGCAGTACGATGAGCGGGAGCTGGCACGAGCAGTACTTC
J: TRBJ2-7; size: .; D: .; V: TRBV20-1; CDR3: CSARTGREWGEQYF; DNA: TGCAGTGCTAGGACAGGGAGGGAGTGGGGCGAGCAGTACTTC
J: TRBJ2-3; size: .; D: .; V: TRBV6-1; CDR3: CASTGGLVAHTQYF; DNA: TGTGCCAGCACCGGAGGATTAGTAGCCCATACGCAGTATTTT
J: TRBJ2-7; size: few; D: .; V: TRBV11-1; CDR3: CASSLASSWDGEQYF; DNA: TGTGCCAGCAGCTTAGCGTCGTCTTGGGATGGGGAGCAGTACTTC
J: TRBJ1-2; size: few; D: .; V: TRBV10-3; CDR3: CAISENTEYYGYTF; DNA: TGTGCCATCAGTGAGAACACAGAGTACTATGGCTACACCTTC
J: TRBJ2-3; size: many; D: TRBD2; V: TRBV5-1; CDR3: CASSLAVAGGSDTQYF; DNA: TGCGCCAGCAGCTTGGCTGTAGCGGGAGGGTCAGATACGCAGTATTTT
J: TRBJ2-5; size: many; D: .; V: TRBV5-1; CDR3: CASSFSGREETQYF; DNA: TGCGCCAGCAGCTTCTCCGGGAGAGAAGAGACCCAGTACTTC
J: TRBJ2-1; size: many; D: TRBD2; V: TRBV6-4; CDR3: CASSALAGYNEQFF; DNA: TGTGCCAGCAGTGCCCTAGCGGGCTACAATGAGCAGTTCTTC
J: TRBJ2-3; size: many; D: .; V: TRBV20-1; CDR3: CSARDAGSTDTQYF; DNA: TGCAGTGCTAGAGATGCGGGGAGCACAGATACGCAGTATTTT
J: TRBJ1-2; size: .; D: .; V: TRBV12-3/TRBV12-4; CDR3: CASSLNGPNYGYTF; DNA: TGTGCCAGCAGTTTAAACGGACCCAACTATGGCTACACCTTC
J: TRBJ2-1; size: many; D: TRBD1; V: TRBV5-1; CDR3: CASSPGTGGFNEQFF; DNA: TGCGCCAGCAGTCCCGGGACAGGGGGCTTCAATGAGCAGTTCTTC
J: TRBJ2-7; size: many; D: .; V: TRBV3-1; CDR3: CASRGPQGGYEQYF; DNA: TGTGCCAGCAGGGGACCCCAAGGGGGCTACGAGCAGTACTTC
J: TRBJ2-2; size: .; D: TRBD2; V: TRBV5-5; CDR3: CASSLAGLAGDTGELFF; DNA: TGTGCCAGCAGCTTGGCAGGACTAGCGGGAGACACCGGGGAGCTGTTTTTT
J: TRBJ2-1; size: .; D: .; V: TRBV27; CDR3: CASSLSKFEQFF; DNA: TGTGCCAGCAGTTTAAGCAAGTTTGAGCAGTTCTTC
J: TRBJ2-1; size: .; D: .; V: TRBV20-1; CDR3: CGVEEYNEQFF; DNA: TGCGGGGTTGAGGAGTACAATGAGCAGTTCTTC
J: TRBJ2-7; size: .; D: TRBD1; V: TRBV6-2/TRBV6-3; CDR3: CASTHAGTGSYEQYF; DNA: TGTGCCAGCACCCATGCCGGGACAGGGTCTTACGAGCAGTACTTC
J: TRBJ2-3; size: many; D: TRBD1; V: TRBV5-1; CDR3: CASSLAGTAPDTQYF; DNA: TGCGCCAGCAGCTTGGCCGGGACAGCCCCAGATACGCAGTATTTT
J: TRBJ2-1; size: .; D: .; V: TRBV6-5; CDR3: CASSYSSTSGPLNEQFF; DNA: TGTGCCAGCAGTTACTCATCTACTAGTGGTCCGCTCAATGAGCAGTTCTTC
J: TRBJ2-7; size: .; D: TRBD2; V: TRBV6-2/TRBV6-3; CDR3: CASRTLRAGANEQYF; DNA: TGTGCCAGCAGGACTCTCCGGGCGGGAGCTAACGAGCAGTACTTC
J: TRBJ2-1; size: .; D: TRBD2; V: TRBV7-9; CDR3: CASSLPTSIHEQFF; DNA: TGTGCCAGCAGCCTACCGACTAGCATCCATGAGCAGTTCTTC
J: TRBJ2-1; size: few; D: .; V: TRBV28; CDR3: CASSYRSSSYNEQFF; DNA: TGTGCCAGCAGTTACAGGTCAAGCTCCTACAATGAGCAGTTCTTC
J: TRBJ2-2; size: .; D: TRBD1; V: TRBV7-2; CDR3: CASSLAPGQGGRTGELFF; DNA: TGTGCCAGCAGCTTAGCTCCGGGACAGGGGGGCCGGACCGGGGAGCTGTTTTTT
J: TRBJ1-2; size: .; D: TRBD1; V: TRBV7-9; CDR3: CASSLGQGRGYTF; DNA: TGTGCCAGCAGCTTAGGACAGGGTCGTGGCTACACCTTC
J: TRBJ2-4; size: many; D: .; V: TRBV4-3; CDR3: CASSHTENIQYF; DNA: TGCGCCAGCAGCCACACCGAAAACATTCAGTACTTC
J: TRBJ2-5; size: many; D: .; V: TRBV7-3; CDR3: CASSKDIQETQYF; DNA: TGTGCCAGCAGCAAGGACATCCAAGAGACCCAGTACTTC
J: TRBJ2-1; size: .; D: TRBD1; V: TRBV5-1; CDR3: CASSLAGTASYNEQFF; DNA: TGCGCCAGCAGCTTGGCTGGGACAGCAAGCTACAATGAGCAGTTCTTC
J: TRBJ2-3; size: .; D: TRBD2; V: TRBV9; CDR3: CASSVGVAGVDTQYF; DNA: TGTGCCAGCAGCGTAGGAGTAGCGGGAGTGGATACGCAGTATTTT
J: TRBJ2-3; size: .; D: .; V: TRBV24-1; CDR3: CATSDLGSRVPSYF; DNA: TGTGCCACCAGTGATTTGGGTAGCCGGGTCCCCTCGTATTTT
J: TRBJ1-1; size: .; D: .; V: TRBV7-8; CDR3: CASSLKAGGGTEAFF; DNA: TGTGCCAGCAGCTTAAAGGCGGGAGGAGGGACTGAAGCTTTCTTT
J: TRBJ2-2; size: .; D: TRBD1; V: TRBV28; CDR3: CASLQGLGYIGELFF; DNA: TGTGCCAGTCTACAGGGGCTGGGGTACATCGGGGAGCTGTTTTTT
J: TRBJ2-1; size: .; D: TRBD2; V: TRBV19; CDR3: CASSRLAQDGSYNEQFF; DNA: TGTGCCAGTAGTCGACTAGCCCAAGACGGCTCCTACAATGAGCAGTTCTTC
J: TRBJ1-6; size: few; D: TRBD1; V: TRBV18; CDR3: CASSPGQGASSPLHF; DNA: TGTGCCAGCTCACCGGGACAGGGGGCGAGCTCACCCCTCCACTTT
J: TRBJ2-6; size: many; D: .; V: TRBV12-3/TRBV12-4; CDR3: CASNSPAGLGANVLTF; DNA: TGTGCCAGCAATTCTCCGGCGGGGCTTGGGGCCAACGTCCTGACTTTC
J: TRBJ2-1; size: few; D: .; V: TRBV25-1; CDR3: CASSNLGGLKLIF; DNA: TGTGCCAGCAGTAACCTAGGGGGGTTAAAGCTTATCTTC
J: TRBJ1-3; size: few; D: TRBD1; V: TRBV29-1; CDR3: CSVWTGHLSGNTIYF; DNA: TGCAGCGTTTGGACAGGGCACCTCTCTGGAAACACCATATATTTT
J: TRBJ1-1; size: many; D: .; V: TRBV6-5; CDR3: CASSYFRGTEAFF; DNA: TGTGCCAGCAGTTACTTCAGGGGCACTGAAGCTTTCTTT
J: TRBJ2-1; size: few; D: .; V: TRBV4-3; CDR3: CASSHEYSIATNEQFF; DNA: TGCGCCAGCAGCCATGAGTACTCGATAGCCACCAATGAGCAGTTCTTC